The source of this TCR beta chain is a study of PD-1 blockade in mismatch repair-deficient tumors. Background on the study: Enrolled about 2013-2016, patients had progressing, pretreated mismatch repair-deficient cancers of around twelve types. Findings and caveats of the study: After pembrolizumab, tumor-resident clones rose rapidly, then generally contracted before radiologic responses.

As for this clone: Its matching antigen is unknown.

Mismatch repair deficiency was confirmed in all patients, by PCR or immunohistochemistry. Three pembrolizumab responders had their TCRs sequenced. Produced via immunoSEQ multiplex PCR; TCRdb's table is partial and in-frame only. The sample consists of 100,000 to 150,000 clones, roughly nine tenths of them appearing once. This CDR3 has 12 residues. With 3 bases clipped from V and 10 bases from J, the junction kept 3 bases outside the gene matches. CDR1 SGHVS and CDR2 FNYEAQ come from the germline V gene. The starting material was peripheral blood, obtained 44 weeks after starting pembrolizumab. The clonotype originates from an adult with mismatch repair-deficient cancer. This rearrangement joins TRBV7-6 to TRBJ2-1; the match to TRBD2 covers 7 bases. The CDR3 nucleotides read TGTGCCAGCAGCTTTATCGGGAGGGAGCAGTTCTTC. This encodes CASSFIGREQFF.